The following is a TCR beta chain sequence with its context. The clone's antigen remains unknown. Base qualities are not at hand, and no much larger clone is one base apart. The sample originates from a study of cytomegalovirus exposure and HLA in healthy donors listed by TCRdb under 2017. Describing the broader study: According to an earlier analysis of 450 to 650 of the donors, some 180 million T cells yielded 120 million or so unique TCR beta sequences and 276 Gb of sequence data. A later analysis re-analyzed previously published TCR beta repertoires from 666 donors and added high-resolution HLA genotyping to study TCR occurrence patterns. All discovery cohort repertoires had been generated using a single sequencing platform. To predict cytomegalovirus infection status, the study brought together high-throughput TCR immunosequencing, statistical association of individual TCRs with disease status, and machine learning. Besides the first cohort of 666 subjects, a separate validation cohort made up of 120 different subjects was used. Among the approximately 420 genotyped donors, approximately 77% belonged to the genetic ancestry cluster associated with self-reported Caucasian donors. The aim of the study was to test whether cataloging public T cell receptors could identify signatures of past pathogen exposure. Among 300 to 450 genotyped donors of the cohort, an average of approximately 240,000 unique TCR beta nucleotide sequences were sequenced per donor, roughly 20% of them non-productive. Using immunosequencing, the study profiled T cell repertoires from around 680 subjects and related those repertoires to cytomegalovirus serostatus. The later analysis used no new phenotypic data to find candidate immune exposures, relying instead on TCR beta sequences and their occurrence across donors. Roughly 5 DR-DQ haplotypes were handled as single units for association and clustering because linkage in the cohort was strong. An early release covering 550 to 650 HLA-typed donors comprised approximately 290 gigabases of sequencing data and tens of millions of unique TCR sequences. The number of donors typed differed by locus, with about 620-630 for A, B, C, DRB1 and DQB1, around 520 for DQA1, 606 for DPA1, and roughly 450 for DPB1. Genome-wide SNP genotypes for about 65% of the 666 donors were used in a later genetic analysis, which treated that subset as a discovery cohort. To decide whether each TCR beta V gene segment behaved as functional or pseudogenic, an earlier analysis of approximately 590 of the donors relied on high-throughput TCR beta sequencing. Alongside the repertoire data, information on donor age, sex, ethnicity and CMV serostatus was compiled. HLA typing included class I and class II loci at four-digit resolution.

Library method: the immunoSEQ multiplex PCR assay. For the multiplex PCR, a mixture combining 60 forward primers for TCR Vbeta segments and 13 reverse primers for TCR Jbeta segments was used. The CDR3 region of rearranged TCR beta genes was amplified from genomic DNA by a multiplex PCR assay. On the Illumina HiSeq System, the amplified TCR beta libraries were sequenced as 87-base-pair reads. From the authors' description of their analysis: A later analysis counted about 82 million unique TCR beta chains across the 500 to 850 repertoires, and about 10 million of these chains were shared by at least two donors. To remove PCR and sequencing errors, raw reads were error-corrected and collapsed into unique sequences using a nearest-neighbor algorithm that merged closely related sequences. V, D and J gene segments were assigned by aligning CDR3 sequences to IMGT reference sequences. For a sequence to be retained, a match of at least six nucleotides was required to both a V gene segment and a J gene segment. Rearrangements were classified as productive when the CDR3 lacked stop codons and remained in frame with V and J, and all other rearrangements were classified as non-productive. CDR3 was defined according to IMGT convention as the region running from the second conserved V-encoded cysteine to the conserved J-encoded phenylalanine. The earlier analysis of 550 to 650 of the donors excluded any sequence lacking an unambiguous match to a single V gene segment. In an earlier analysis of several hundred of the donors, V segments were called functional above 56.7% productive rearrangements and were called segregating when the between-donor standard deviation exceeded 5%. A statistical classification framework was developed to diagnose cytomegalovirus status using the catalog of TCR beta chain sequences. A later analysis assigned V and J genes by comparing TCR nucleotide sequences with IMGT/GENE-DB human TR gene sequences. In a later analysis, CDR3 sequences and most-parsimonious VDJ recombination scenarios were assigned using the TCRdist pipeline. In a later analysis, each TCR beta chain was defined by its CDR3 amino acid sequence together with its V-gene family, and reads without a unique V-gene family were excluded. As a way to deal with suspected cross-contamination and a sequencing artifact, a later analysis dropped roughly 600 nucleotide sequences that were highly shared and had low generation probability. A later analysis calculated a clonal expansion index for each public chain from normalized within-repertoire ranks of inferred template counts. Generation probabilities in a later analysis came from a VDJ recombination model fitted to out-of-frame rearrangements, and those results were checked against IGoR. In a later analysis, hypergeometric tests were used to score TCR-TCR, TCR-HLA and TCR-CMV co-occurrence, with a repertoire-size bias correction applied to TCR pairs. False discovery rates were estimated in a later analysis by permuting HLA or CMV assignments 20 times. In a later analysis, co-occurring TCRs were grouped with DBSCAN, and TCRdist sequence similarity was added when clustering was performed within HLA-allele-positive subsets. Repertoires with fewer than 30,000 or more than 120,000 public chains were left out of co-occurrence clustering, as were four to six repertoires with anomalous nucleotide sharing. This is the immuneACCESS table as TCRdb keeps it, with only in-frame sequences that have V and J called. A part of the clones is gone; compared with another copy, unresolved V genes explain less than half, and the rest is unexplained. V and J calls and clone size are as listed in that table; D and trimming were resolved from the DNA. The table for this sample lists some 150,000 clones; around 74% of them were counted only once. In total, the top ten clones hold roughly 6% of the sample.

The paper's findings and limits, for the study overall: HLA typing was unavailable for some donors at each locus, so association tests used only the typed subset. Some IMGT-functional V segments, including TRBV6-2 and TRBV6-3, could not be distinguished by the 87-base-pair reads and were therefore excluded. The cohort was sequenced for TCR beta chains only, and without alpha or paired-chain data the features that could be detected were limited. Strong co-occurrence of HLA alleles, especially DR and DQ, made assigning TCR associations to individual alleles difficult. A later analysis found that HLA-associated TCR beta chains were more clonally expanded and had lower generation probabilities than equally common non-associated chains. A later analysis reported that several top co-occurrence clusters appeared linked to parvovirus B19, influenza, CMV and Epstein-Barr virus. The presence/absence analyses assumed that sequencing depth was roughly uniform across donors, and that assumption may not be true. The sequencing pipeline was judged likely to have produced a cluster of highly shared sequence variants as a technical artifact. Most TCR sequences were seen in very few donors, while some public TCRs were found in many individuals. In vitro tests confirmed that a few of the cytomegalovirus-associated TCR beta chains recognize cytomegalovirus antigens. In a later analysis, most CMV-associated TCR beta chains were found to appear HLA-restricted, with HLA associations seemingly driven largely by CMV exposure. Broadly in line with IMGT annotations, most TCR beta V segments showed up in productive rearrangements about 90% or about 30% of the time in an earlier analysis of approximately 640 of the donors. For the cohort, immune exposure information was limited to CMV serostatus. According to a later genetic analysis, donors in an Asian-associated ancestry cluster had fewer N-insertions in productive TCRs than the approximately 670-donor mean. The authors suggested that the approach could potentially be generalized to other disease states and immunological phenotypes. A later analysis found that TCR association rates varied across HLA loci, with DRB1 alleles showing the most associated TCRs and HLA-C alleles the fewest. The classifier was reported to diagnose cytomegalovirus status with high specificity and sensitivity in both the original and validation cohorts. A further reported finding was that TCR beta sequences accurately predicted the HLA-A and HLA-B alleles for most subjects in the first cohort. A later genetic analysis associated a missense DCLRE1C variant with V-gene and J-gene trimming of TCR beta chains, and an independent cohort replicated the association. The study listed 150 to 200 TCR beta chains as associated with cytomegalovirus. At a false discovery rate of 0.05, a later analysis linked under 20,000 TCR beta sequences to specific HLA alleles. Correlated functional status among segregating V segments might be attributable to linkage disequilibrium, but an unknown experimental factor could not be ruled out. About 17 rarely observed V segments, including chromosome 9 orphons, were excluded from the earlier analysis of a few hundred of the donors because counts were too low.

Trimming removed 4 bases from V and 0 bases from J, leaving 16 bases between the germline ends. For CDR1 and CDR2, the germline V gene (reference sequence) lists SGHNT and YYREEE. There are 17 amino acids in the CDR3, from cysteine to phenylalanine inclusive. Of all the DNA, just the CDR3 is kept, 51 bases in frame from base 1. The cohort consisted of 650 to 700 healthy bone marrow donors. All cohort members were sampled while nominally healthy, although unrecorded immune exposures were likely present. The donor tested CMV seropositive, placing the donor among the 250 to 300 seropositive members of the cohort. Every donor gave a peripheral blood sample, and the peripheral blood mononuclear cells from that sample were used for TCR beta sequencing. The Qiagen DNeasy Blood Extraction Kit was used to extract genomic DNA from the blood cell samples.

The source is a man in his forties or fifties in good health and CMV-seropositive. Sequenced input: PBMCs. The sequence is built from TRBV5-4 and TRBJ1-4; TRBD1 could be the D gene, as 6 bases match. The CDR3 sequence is CASSPGGQRATNEKLFF. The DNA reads TGTGCCAGCAGCCCCGGTGGACAGCGAGCAACTAATGAAAAACTGTTTTTT.